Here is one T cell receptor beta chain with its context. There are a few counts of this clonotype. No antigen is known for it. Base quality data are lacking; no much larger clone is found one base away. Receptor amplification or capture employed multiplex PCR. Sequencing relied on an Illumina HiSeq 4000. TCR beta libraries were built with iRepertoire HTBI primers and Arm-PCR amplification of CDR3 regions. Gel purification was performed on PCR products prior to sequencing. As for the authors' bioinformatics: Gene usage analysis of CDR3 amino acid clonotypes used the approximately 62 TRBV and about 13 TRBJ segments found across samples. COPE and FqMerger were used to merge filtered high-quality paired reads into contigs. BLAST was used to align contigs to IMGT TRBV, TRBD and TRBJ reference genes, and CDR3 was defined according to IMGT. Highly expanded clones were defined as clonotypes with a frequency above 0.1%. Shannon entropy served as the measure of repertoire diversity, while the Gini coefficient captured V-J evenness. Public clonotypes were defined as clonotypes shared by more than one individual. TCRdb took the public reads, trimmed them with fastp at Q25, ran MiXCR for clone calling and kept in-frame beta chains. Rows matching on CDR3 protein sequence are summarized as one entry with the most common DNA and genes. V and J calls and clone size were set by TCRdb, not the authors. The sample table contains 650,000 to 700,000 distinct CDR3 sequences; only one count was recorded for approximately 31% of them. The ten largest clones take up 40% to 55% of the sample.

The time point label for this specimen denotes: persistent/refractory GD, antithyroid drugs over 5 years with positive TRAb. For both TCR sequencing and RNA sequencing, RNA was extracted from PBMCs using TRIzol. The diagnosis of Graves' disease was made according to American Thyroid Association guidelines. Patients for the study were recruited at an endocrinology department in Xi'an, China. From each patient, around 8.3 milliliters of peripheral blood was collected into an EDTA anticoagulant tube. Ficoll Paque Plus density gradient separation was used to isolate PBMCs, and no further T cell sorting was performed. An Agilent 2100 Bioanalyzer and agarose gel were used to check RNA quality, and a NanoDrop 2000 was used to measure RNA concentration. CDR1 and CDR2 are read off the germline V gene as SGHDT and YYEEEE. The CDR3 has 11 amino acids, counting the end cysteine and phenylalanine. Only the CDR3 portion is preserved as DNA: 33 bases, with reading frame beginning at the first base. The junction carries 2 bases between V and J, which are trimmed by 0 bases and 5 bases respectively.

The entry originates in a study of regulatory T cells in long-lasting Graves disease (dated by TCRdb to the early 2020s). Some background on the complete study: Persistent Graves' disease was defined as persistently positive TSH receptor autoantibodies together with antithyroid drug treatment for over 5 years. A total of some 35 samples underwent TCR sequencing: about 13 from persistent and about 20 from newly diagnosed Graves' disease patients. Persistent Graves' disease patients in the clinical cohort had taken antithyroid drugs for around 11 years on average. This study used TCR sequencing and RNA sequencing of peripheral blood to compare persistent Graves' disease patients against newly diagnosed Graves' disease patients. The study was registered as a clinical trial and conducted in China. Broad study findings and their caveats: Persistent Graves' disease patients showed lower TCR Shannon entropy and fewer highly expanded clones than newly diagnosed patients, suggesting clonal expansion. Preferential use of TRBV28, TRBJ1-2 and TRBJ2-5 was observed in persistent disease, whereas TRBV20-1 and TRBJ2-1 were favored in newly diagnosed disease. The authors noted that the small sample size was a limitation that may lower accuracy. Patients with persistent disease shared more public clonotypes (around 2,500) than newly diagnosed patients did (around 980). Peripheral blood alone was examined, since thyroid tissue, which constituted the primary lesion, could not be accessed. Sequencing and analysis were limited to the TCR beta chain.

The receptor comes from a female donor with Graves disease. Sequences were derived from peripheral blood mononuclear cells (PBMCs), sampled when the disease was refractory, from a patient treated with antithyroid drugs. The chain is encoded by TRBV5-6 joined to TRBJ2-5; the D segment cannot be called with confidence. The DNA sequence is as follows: TGTGCCAGCAGCTTGGACGAGACCCAGTACTTC. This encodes CASSLDETQYF.